This TCR beta chain was observed in a study of cytomegalovirus exposure and HLA in healthy donors. Background on the study: According to later analysis, the same platform produced the 90 to 150 validation and under 700 first-cohort repertoires. Overall study findings and caveats: Later, an analysis found that TCR clusters from the first cohort tended to co-occur in the 90 to 150 validation repertoires.

A word on this clone: The target antigen is unknown.

Clones were sequenced by immunoSEQ multiplex PCR, and TCRdb holds only the in-frame ones, with some missing. The sample shows approximately 130,000 clones, about 84% of them seen only once. The TCR was taken from a young woman in good health and CMV-seronegative. Sequenced input: PBMCs.

DNA of the CDR3: TGCGCCAGCGGACTGCCACCGGGGGAGACCCAGTACTTC. Encoded protein: CASGLPPGETQYF. The rearrangement uses TRBV5-1 and TRBJ2-5, with D possibly being TRBD2 (5 bases). V was pared by 7 bases and J by 5 bases, with 15 bases between. In germline, CDR1 is SGHRS, CDR2 YFSETQ. The CDR3 length is 13 residues.